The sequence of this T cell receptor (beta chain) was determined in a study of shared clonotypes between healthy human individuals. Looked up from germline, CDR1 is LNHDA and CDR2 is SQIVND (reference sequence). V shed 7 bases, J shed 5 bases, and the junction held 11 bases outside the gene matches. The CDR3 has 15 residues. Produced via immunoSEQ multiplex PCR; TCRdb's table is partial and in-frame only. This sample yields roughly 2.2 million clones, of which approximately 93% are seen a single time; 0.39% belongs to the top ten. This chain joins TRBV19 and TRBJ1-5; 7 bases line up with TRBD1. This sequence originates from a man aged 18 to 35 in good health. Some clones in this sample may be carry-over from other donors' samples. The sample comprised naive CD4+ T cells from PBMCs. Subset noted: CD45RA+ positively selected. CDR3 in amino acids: CASTIGGRGHQPQHF. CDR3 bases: TGTGCCAGTACCATAGGGGGCCGGGGCCATCAGCCCCAGCATTTT.